This is a list of T cell receptor beta chains from one sample in a study of T cell clonotyping in hematopoietic cell transplantation. Sequencing was performed with immunoSEQ multiplex PCR; in TCRdb, only in-frame clones are kept and a portion is missing. Counted here are approximately 44,000 clones, roughly 96% occurring once; the ten biggest clones make up 0.95%. The sample consisted of peripheral blood mononuclear cells. Receptor source: a man aged 25 to 40 in good health. Some clones in this sample may be carry-over from other donors' samples. The CDR3 runs from the conserved cysteine through the conserved F or W. A D gene is named only where the DNA matches it firmly. The size field is filled for only some rows; it gives once, few, many or a size class.

D	V	size	J	DNA	CDR3
.	TRBV6-1	.	TRBJ2-3	TGTGCCAGCACCCATTACACAGATACGCAGTATTTT	CASTHYTDTQYF
TRBD1	TRBV10-3	.	TRBJ2-6	TGTGCCATCAGTGAGTCCCCGGGACAGGGGGCGAGTGGGGCCAACGTCCTGACTTTC	CAISESPGQGASGANVLTF
.	TRBV2	.	TRBJ1-1	TGTGCCACCCGGGAGAATGGCGCGAACACTGAAGCTTTCTTT	CATRENGANTEAFF
.	TRBV6-4	once	TRBJ2-2	TGTGCCAGCAGCGCCACCGGGACGGTCGACACCGGGGAGCTGTTTTTT	CASSATGTVDTGELFF
TRBD1	TRBV13	once	TRBJ2-7	TGTGCCAGCAGCCCGGTTCAGGACAGGGAATTCGGCGAGCAGTACTTC	CASSPVQDREFGEQYF
.	TRBV7-9	.	TRBJ2-7	TGTGCCAGCGGGACGGGGGCCACTCCTGACTACGAGCAGTACTTC	CASGTGATPDYEQYF
.	TRBV30	.	TRBJ2-2	TGTGCCTGGAGTGTAAGGGTTGACGGGGAGCTGTTTTTT	CAWSVRVDGELFF
TRBD2	TRBV4-3	once	TRBJ2-7	TGCGCCAGCAGCCAAGGACTAGCGGGATCCTACGAGCAGTACTTC	CASSQGLAGSYEQYF
.	TRBV6-4	.	TRBJ1-1	TGTGCCAGACCCTCCGACCCTGAAGCTTTCTTT	CARPSDPEAFF
.	TRBV19	.	TRBJ2-2	TGTGCCAGTAGTATTCAGGGCCCCGGGGAGCTGTTTTTT	CASSIQGPGELFF
.	TRBV5-1	.	TRBJ1-3	TGCGCCAGCGCATCAGGGGTCCCTGGAAACACCATATATTTT	CASASGVPGNTIYF
.	TRBV7-8	.	TRBJ2-3	TGTGCCAGCAGCTTATCAAGTGGGGGCTTTAGCAATCAGCCCCAGTATTTT	CASSLSSGGFSNQPQYF
.	TRBV9	.	TRBJ2-7	TGTGCCAGCAGCGTAGGGGGAGGCAGTTTAACCTCCTACGAGCAGTACTTC	CASSVGGGSLTSYEQYF
TRBD2	TRBV10-3	.	TRBJ2-3	TGTGCCATCAGCCGGGGGACTAGCGGAGGCACAGATACGCAGTATTTT	CAISRGTSGGTDTQYF
.	TRBV30	.	TRBJ1-1	TGTGCCTGCTTCCGGGATTTGAACACTGAAGCTTTCTTT	CACFRDLNTEAFF
TRBD1	TRBV11-3	.	TRBJ2-1	TGTGCCAGCAGCTTACGGACAGGGGAAGGATCCTACAATGAGCAGTTCTTC	CASSLRTGEGSYNEQFF
.	TRBV5-1	.	TRBJ2-1	TGCGCCAGCAGCTTAGGCCTTTCCCCGGTTTACAATGAGCAGTTCTTC	CASSLGLSPVYNEQFF
TRBD1	TRBV2	.	TRBJ2-2	TGTGCCAGCACGGGACAGGCGAACACCGGGGAGCTGTTTTTT	CASTGQANTGELFF
.	TRBV5-1	.	TRBJ1-2	TGCGCCAGCAGCTTGGAGCTCGCTACATCTAACTATGGCTACACCTTC	CASSLELATSNYGYTF
.	TRBV19	.	TRBJ2-1	TGTGCCAGTACCCCCGCAGGCCCCCCTAGCTCCTACAATGAGCAGTTCTTC	CASTPAGPPSSYNEQFF
TRBD1	TRBV27	.	TRBJ1-2	TGTGCCAGCAGTTTGTCCGGGACAGCCTATGGCTACACCTTC	CASSLSGTAYGYTF
.	TRBV4-3	.	TRBJ2-7	TGCGCCAGCAGCCAAGATAGGGGCGGCTACGAGCAGTACTTC	CASSQDRGGYEQYF
TRBD1	TRBV28	.	TRBJ1-1	TGTGCCAGCAGTTTGTGGGGACAGCCGAACACTGAAGCTTTCTTT	CASSLWGQPNTEAFF
TRBD1	TRBV7-6	few	TRBJ2-5	TGTGCCAGCAGCTCGACAGGGGGTAAACAAGAGACCCAGTACTTC	CASSSTGGKQETQYF
.	TRBV5-6	.	TRBJ2-7	TGTGCCAGCAGCTGGGGACTGGGGTACGAGCAGTACTTC	CASSWGLGYEQYF
TRBD1	TRBV4-1	.	TRBJ1-6	TGCGCCAGCAGCCAAGATAGGACAGGGCATTCACCCCTCCACTTT	CASSQDRTGHSPLHF
.	TRBV19	.	TRBJ1-2	TGTGCCAGTAGTAATCAGGGACGGGACTATGGCTACACCTTC	CASSNQGRDYGYTF
.	TRBV19	.	TRBJ2-7	TGTGCCAGTAAAGCGGCGAGCTCCTACGAGCAGTACTTC	CASKAASSYEQYF
.	TRBV5-1	.	TRBJ1-6	TGCGCCAGCAGCTTTGGACAGATCGGCGGTGGGTCACCCCTCCACTTT	CASSFGQIGGGSPLHF
.	TRBV11-3	.	TRBJ2-2	TGTGCCAGCAGCTTAGAAGGAATGGGGATAGGACTAAAATCCGGGGAGCTGTTTTTT	CASSLEGMGIGLKSGELFF
.	TRBV4-2	.	TRBJ1-5	TGTGCCAGCAGCCAAGGGGCACAGCCTAATCAGCCCCAGCATTTT	CASSQGAQPNQPQHF
TRBD2	TRBV14	.	TRBJ2-3	TGTGCCAGCAGTAAGACTAGCGGGAAGGGCACAGATACGCAGTATTTT	CASSKTSGKGTDTQYF
.	TRBV7-6	once	TRBJ2-3	TGTGCCAGCAGCCCGGAATCTCCTATCGCTAGGCAGTATTTT	CASSPESPIARQYF
.	TRBV5-5	.	TRBJ2-1	TGTGCCAGCAGCTTGGAAGGGAGCTCCTACAATGAGCAGTTCTTC	CASSLEGSSYNEQFF
TRBD1	TRBV9	.	TRBJ1-2	TGTGCCAGCAGCGGGATGGGACAGGATACTAACTATGGCTACACCTTC	CASSGMGQDTNYGYTF
TRBD2	TRBV7-7	.	TRBJ2-3	TGTGCCAGCAGCTCAAGCGGGGGGAACACAGATACGCAGTATTTT	CASSSSGGNTDTQYF
TRBD1	TRBV19	.	TRBJ2-3	TGTGCCAGTAGCGACAGGGGCGCAGGAGATACGCAGTATTTT	CASSDRGAGDTQYF
.	TRBV5-1	.	TRBJ2-1	TGCGCCAGCAGCACGGAAGCCTACAATGAGCAGTTCTTC	CASSTEAYNEQFF
TRBD1	TRBV19	.	TRBJ1-1	TGTGCCAGTAGTATCGACAGGGGAGGTGAAGCTTTCTTT	CASSIDRGGEAFF
.	TRBV6-5	.	TRBJ2-7	TGTGCCAGCAGGAAGCACTTTTACGAGCAGTACTTC	CASRKHFYEQYF
.	TRBV28	.	TRBJ1-4	TGTGCCAGCAGTTACATGGACAGTTCAACTAATGAAAAACTGTTTTTT	CASSYMDSSTNEKLFF
.	TRBV19	.	TRBJ1-6	TGTGCCAGTAGTAAAAGGTCAGGGGAGGGTTCACCCCTCCACTTT	CASSKRSGEGSPLHF
.	TRBV11-3	.	TRBJ1-2	TGTGCCAGCAGCTTGGAGGGACGGGGAGCTAACTATGGCTACACCTTC	CASSLEGRGANYGYTF
TRBD1	TRBV19	.	TRBJ2-5	TGTGCCAGTAGTATAGGACAGGGGGTCCGGGAGACCCAGTACTTC	CASSIGQGVRETQYF
.	TRBV28	.	TRBJ2-1	TGTGCCGTCACCGAGAACGGGGAGAACAATGAGCAGTTCTTC	CAVTENGENNEQFF
.	TRBV4-1	once	TRBJ2-7	TGCGCCAGCAGTCATACACAGTTTTCCTCCTACGAGCAGTACTTC	CASSHTQFSSYEQYF
.	TRBV19	.	TRBJ1-2	TGTGCCAGTAGTATCTTTAGTAACTATGGCTACACCTTC	CASSIFSNYGYTF
.	TRBV9	.	TRBJ2-7	TGTGCCAGCAGCGTAGACAGGGACTCCTACGAGCAGTACTTC	CASSVDRDSYEQYF
.	TRBV2	once	TRBJ1-3	TGTGCCAGCGGCACGAGCTGGGGGGCCGCTGGGGACACCATATATTTT	CASGTSWGAAGDTIYF
TRBD1	TRBV2	.	TRBJ1-1	TGTGCCAGCAGTTCCGGGACAGGGGTTTTGGGTAACACTGAAGCTTTCTTT	CASSSGTGVLGNTEAFF